The 27 T cell receptor beta chains reported below all come from one sample, sequenced in a study of T cells after yellow fever vaccination. Each CDR3 protein gets one entry after TCRdb re-called the 5' RACE reads with MiXCR. The sample has about 75,000 distinct CDR3 sequences; approximately 7.3% are singletons. The sequencing used CD8+ T cells sorted from PBMCs, collected around 10 days after the first yellow fever vaccination. These receptors all stem from a man aged 18 to 29 who received the YFV17D yellow fever vaccine.

In this sample, this clonotype turned up many times. The chain uses TRBV12-3 or TRBV12-4 and TRBJ1-1, with TRBD1 matching 9 bases. The CDR3 runs 15 residues. V lost 5 bases, J lost 3 bases, and 7 bases stayed unmatched. CDR3 in DNA: TGTGCCAGCAGTCCCCCGGGGACAGGGCACACTGAAGCTTTCTTT. It is translated as CASSPPGTGHTEAFF.

The rearrangement uses TRBV11-2 and TRBJ2-4; perhaps TRBD1 as D (5 bases). The V end lost 5 bases, the J end lost 0 bases, and 8 bases lay between the germline ends. The CDR3 extends over 14 amino acids. CDR1 and CDR2 (germline): SGHAT, FQNNGV. CDR3 bases: TGTGCCAGCAGCCTAGGGGTAGCCAAAAACATTCAGTACTTC. Protein sequence: CASSLGVAKNIQYF. The variable domain in full, with the rest retrieved from reference TRBV11-2 and TRBJ2-4, is EAGVAQSPRYKIIEKRQSVAFWCNPISGHATLYWYQQILGQGPKLLIQFQNNGVVDDSQLPKDRFSAERLKGVDSTLKIQPAKLEDSAVYLCASSLGVAKNIQYFGAGTRLSVL.

There are many counts of this clonotype. The chain combines TRBV20-1 with TRBJ1-2; 7 positions match TRBD1. Germline CDR1 is DFQATT and CDR2 is SNEGSKA (reference sequence). The CDR3 loop spans 13 amino acids. J gave up 4 bases and V 0 bases, and 2 bases lay outside the gene matches. CDR3 DNA: TGCAGTGCTAGAGATCGGGACAGCTATGGCTACACCTTC. Translating gives CSARDRDSYGYTF.

V usage is TRBV14 and J usage is TRBJ2-1; 9 nucleotides align to TRBD2. The germline V gene encodes CDR1 SGHDN and CDR2 FVKESK. V dropped 2 bases and J dropped 10; count of bases not matched to a gene: 9. There are 15 residues in the CDR3. DNA for the CDR3: TGTGCCAGCAGCCAACTAGCGGGGTCACAAGGAGAGCAGTTCTTC. This encodes CASSQLAGSQGEQFF.

This clonotype was observed at least ten times. In DNA, the CDR3 is TGTGCCAGCAGCTTAAGCCGACTGGGAAGTTCAGGGGAGCTGTTTTTT. This codes for CASSLSRLGSSGELFF. This chain uses TRBV7-6 with TRBJ2-2; no clear D. CDR3 size: 16 residues. Germline V gene data show CDR1 as SGHVS and CDR2 as FNYEAQ. V lost 2 bases, J lost 8 bases, and 18 bases lay in between. Full variable domain (missing parts from reference TRBV7-6 and TRBJ2-2): GAGVSQSPRYKVTKRGQDVALRCDPISGHVSLYWYRQALGQGPEFLTYFNYEAQQDKSGLPNDRFSAERPEGSISTLTIQRTEQRDSAMYRCASSLSRLGSSGELFFGEGSRLTVL.

This clonotype was recorded many times. The CDR3 protein is CASSLNLAVSTDTQYF. CDR3 in DNA: TGTGCCAGCAGTCTTAACCTAGCGGTGAGCACAGATACGCAGTATTTT. The rearrangement joins TRBV7-2 to TRBJ2-3; TRBD2 agrees at 7 bases. The CDR3 loop spans 16 amino acids. Trimming took 6 bases from V and 0 from J; bases not matched to a gene: 9. The germline V gene has CDR1 SGHTA and CDR2 FQGNSA.

In its sample, this clonotype was seen once. A read error may explain this, as a much larger clone is one base away. The CDR3 is CASSQSASYNSPLHF. CDR3 coding DNA: TGCGCCAGCAGCCAGAGTGCCTCCTATAATTCACCCCTCCACTTT. The chain recombines TRBV4-1 with TRBJ1-6; D not resolved. CDR3 length: 15 residues. Between the trimmed V and J ends, which lost 3 bases and 0 bases, there was a span of 6 bases. The germline V gene encodes CDR1 MGHRA and CDR2 YSYEKL.

This clonotype showed up many times. This chain connects TRBV14 to TRBJ2-7, with D perhaps matching TRBD1 or TRBD2 (6 bases each). The CDR3 sequence is 16 residues long. V dropped 0 bases and J dropped 2 bases, with 14 bases sitting between them. Germline-derived CDR1 and CDR2 are SGHDN and FVKESK. The DNA for the CDR3 is TGTGCCAGCAGCCAAGAGGCAGGGGAGGTTCCCTACGAGCAGTACGTC. This encodes CASSQEAGEVPYEQYV.

This clonotype appeared many times. V is TRBV7-9 and J is TRBJ1-1, with unresolved D. CDR1 is SEHNR and CDR2 is FQNEAQ in the germline V gene (reference sequence). The CDR3 totals 15 residues. V was shortened by 2 bases and J by 1 base, with 11 bases between the two germline ends. The CDR3 protein is CASSLSSTWNTEAFF. The CDR3 nucleotides read TGTGCCAGCAGCTTATCTTCCACCTGGAACACTGAAGCTTTCTTT.

This clonotype has a handful of counts. This chain uses TRBV9 with TRBJ2-1; 8 nucleotides align to TRBD1. Germline CDR1 reads SGDLS; CDR2 reads YYNGEE. CDR3 size: 17 residues. The trim removed 1 base at V and 5 bases at J, leaving 11 bases unmatched. This CDR3 is CASSVISSGTGNNEQFF. For the CDR3, the DNA is TGTGCCAGCAGCGTAATTTCGTCGGGGACAGGTAACAATGAGCAGTTCTTC.

This chain joins TRBV7-8 and TRBJ1-5; 9 positions agree with TRBD1. Trimming took 5 bases from V and 7 from J; bases not matched to a gene: 12. CDR3 size: 16 residues. Per germline, CDR1 SGHVS and CDR2 FQNEAQ. The CDR3 is CASSPLGQGVSQPQHF. CDR3 sequence (DNA): TGTGCCAGCAGCCCTTTGGGACAGGGAGTAAGCCAGCCCCAGCATTTT.

This clonotype was recorded at least ten times. The V gene is TRBV12-3 or TRBV12-4, the J gene TRBJ2-3, with 11 bases aligning to TRBD1. V was clipped by 5 bases and J by 2 bases; unmatched bases: 3. This CDR3 comprises 15 residues. The CDR3 DNA reads as TGTGCCAGCAGTCCGGGACAGGGGGTCACAGATACGCAGTATTTT. It encodes CASSPGQGVTDTQYF.

This clonotype was detected many times. This sequence joins TRBV11-2 and TRBJ2-7; D not resolved. Germline V lookup: CDR1 SGHAT, CDR2 FQNNGV. The CDR3 extends over 13 amino acids. Trimming took 1 base from V and 3 from J, leaving 7 bases between them. The CDR3 spells CASSLGLVYEQYF. CDR3 nucleotide sequence: TGTGCCAGCAGCTTAGGGCTAGTCTACGAGCAGTACTTC. Full variable domain (rest looked up from reference TRBV11-2 and TRBJ2-7): EAGVAQSPRYKIIEKRQSVAFWCNPISGHATLYWYQQILGQGPKLLIQFQNNGVVDDSQLPKDRFSAERLKGVDSTLKIQPAKLEDSAVYLCASSLGLVYEQYFGPGTRLTVT.

The chain combines TRBV4-2 with TRBJ2-6; D gene uncertain. This CDR3 region has 16 residues. CDR1 is LGHNA, CDR2 YNFKEQ, per germline. Trimming took off 2 bases at V and 3 bases at J, with 11 bases between the two ends. The chain's CDR3 is CASSQHPGFGANVLTF. DNA of the CDR3: TGTGCCAGCAGCCAACATCCCGGGTTTGGGGCCAACGTCCTGACTTTC.

This clonotype was seen ten or more times. The chain uses TRBV4-2 and TRBJ2-2; 10 bases line up with TRBD2. V was clipped by 5 bases and J by 4 bases; unmatched bases: 10. Germline CDR1 LGHNA, CDR2 YNFKEQ. This CDR3 is built from 17 residues. CDR3 in DNA: TGTGCCAGCAGCGAAGGACTAGCGGTTCCGGGCACCGGGGAGCTGTTTTTT. The encoded protein is CASSEGLAVPGTGELFF.

The table lists this clonotype with many counts. The rearrangement links TRBV20-1 to TRBJ2-2; D ambiguous. The CDR3 sequence is 11 residues long. CDR1 and CDR2 (germline): DFQATT, SNEGSKA (reference sequence). V gave up 0 bases and J gave up 8 bases, with 4 bases separating them. In DNA form, the CDR3 reads TGCAGTGCTAGAGATCGTGGGGAGCTGTTTTTT. This gives the protein CSARDRGELFF.

A few counts support this clonotype. The chain uses TRBV6-5 and TRBJ2-5; D gene ambiguous. Germline V gene data show CDR1 as MNHEY and CDR2 as SVGAGI. The CDR3 has 13 residues. Trimming stripped 2 bases from V and 1 base from J, with 5 bases between. DNA of the CDR3: TGTGCCAGCAGTTACCGTTCCCAAGAGACCCAGTACTTC. Translated, it gives CASSYRSQETQYF.

V is TRBV6-2 or TRBV6-3 and J is TRBJ2-3; TRBD1 matches 8 bases. From germline, CDR1 is MNHEY and CDR2 SVGEGT. The CDR3 is made up of 17 amino acids. V lost 0 bases, J lost 1 base, and 6 bases stayed unmatched. CDR3 sequence reads: CASSYSGQAYGTDTQYF. Here the CDR3 DNA reads TGTGCCAGCAGTTACTCGGGACAGGCGTATGGCACAGATACGCAGTATTTT.

This clonotype was seen at least ten times. This chain connects TRBV3-1 to TRBJ2-7; unclear D gene. This CDR3 is 14 amino acids long. V shed 1 base and J shed 0 bases, with 7 bases lying between them. CDR1 is LGHDT and CDR2 is YNNKEL in the germline V gene (reference sequence). The CDR3 loop is CASSQGLSSYEQYF. The CDR3 nucleotides are TGTGCCAGCAGCCAAGGATTAAGCTCCTACGAGCAGTACTTC.

This clonotype was seen ten or more times. The chain recombines TRBV27 with TRBJ2-2; a possible D gene is TRBD1 (6 bases). The V and J ends lost 5 bases and 7 bases respectively, with 20 bases between them. Germline V gene data show CDR1 as MNHEY and CDR2 as SMNVEV (reference sequence). The CDR3 sequence is 16 residues long. CDR3 DNA sequence: TGTGCCAGCAGTCCCAATCCCCCACAGGGCGGCGGGGAGCTGTTTTTT. This gives the protein CASSPNPPQGGGELFF.

This clonotype was counted a few times. The V call is TRBV7-2, the J call TRBJ2-1, with D perhaps TRBD2 (6 bases). Germline V gene sequence: CDR1 SGHTA, CDR2 FQGNSA. This CDR3 region has 15 residues. Trimming cost V 5 bases and J 7 bases, with 18 bases left between them. The CDR3 DNA reads TGTGCCAGCAGCCTGACTAGACAAGGATGGAATGAGCAGTTCTTC. Protein sequence: CASSLTRQGWNEQFF.

This clonotype was detected ten times or more. V and J are TRBV6-5 and TRBJ2-2; no clear D gene. The CDR3 has 13 amino acids. Trimming left V 2 bases short and J 6 bases short, with 7 bases between. CDR1 is MNHEY and CDR2 is SVGAGI in the germline V gene. CDR3 amino acids: CASSYRVSGELFF. In DNA form, the CDR3 reads TGTGCCAGCAGTTACAGGGTTTCCGGGGAGCTGTTTTTT.

The chain joins TRBV7-9 to TRBJ2-7, with TRBD1 matching 9 bases. The CDR3 is 14 residues long. CDR1 is SEHNR and CDR2 is FQNEAQ in the germline V gene (reference sequence). V was clipped by 1 base and J by 6 bases; unmatched bases: 4. Here the CDR3 reads CASSLGGQGPEQYF. CDR3 bases: TGTGCCAGCAGCTTAGGGGGACAGGGACCCGAGCAGTACTTC.

This clonotype was observed at least ten times. The chain employs TRBV11-2 and TRBJ2-2; D not resolved. The V end lost 2 bases, the J end lost 6 bases, and 7 bases lay between the germline ends. CDR1 and CDR2 from the germline V gene are SGHAT and FQNNGV. The CDR3 has 13 amino acids. CDR3 region: CASSLSVAGELFF. CDR3 sequence (DNA): TGTGCCAGCAGCTTATCGGTGGCCGGGGAGCTGTTTTTT.

This clonotype was counted between two and nine times. The chain has TRBV27 and TRBJ2-7; D is unclear. The CDR3 contains 13 residues. V was shortened by 9 bases and J by 2 bases, with 14 bases between the two germline ends. Germline CDR1 reads MNHEY; CDR2 reads SMNVEV (reference sequence). The CDR3 protein is CASGIGFAYEQYF. DNA of the CDR3: TGTGCCAGTGGAATCGGATTCGCCTACGAGCAGTACTTC.

V is TRBV6-2 or TRBV6-3 and J is TRBJ2-3; D ambiguous. The ends were cut back, 5 bases at V and 0 bases at J, with 12 bases in the middle. The V gene's germline CDR1 is MNHEY and CDR2 SVGEGT. The CDR3 contains 15 residues. Here the CDR3 DNA reads TGTGCCAGCAGTGAGCCCCAGGAAAGCACAGATACGCAGTATTTT. This encodes CASSEPQESTDTQYF.

This clonotype was picked up many times. The chain recombines TRBV20-1 with TRBJ2-7; a weak D match, TRBD1 (6 bases). In germline, CDR1 is DFQATT, CDR2 SNEGSKA (reference sequence). The V end lost 3 bases, the J end lost 1 base, and 13 bases lay between the germline ends. CDR3 length equals 14 residues. CDR3 nucleotide sequence: TGCAGTGCTAGTTCCCCAGGGGCTTCCTACGAGCAGTACTTC. Amino acid sequence: CSASSPGASYEQYF.